This is a list of T cell receptor beta chains from one sample in a study of T-cell reconstitution after alpha-beta-depleted transplantation in children. Via MiXCR, TCRdb re-called the PCR reads, giving one row per CDR3 protein. The sample records fewer than 550,000 distinct CDR3 sequences, about 11% being singletons. Sequencing used PBMCs, obtained before TCRalphabeta/CD19-depleted stem cell transplant. The receptors come from a child between 2 and 9 years old with inherited bone marrow failure, due to receive a stem cell transplant. The CDR3 runs from the conserved cysteine through the conserved F or W. The D gene is left open where the match is weak. A clone size is listed for some rows: how often the clone was seen (once, few, many), or a class if it is expanded.

J gene	V gene	D gene	CDR3 length	clone size	CDR3 protein	CDR3 DNA
TRBJ1-6	TRBV12-3/TRBV12-4	TRBD1	15	many	CASHGTGREGSPLHF	TGTGCCAGCCACGGGACAGGGAGGGAGGGATCACCCCTCCACTTT
TRBJ2-7	TRBV5-4	-	15	-	CASSSHRDPSYEQYF	TGTGCCAGCAGCTCACACCGGGACCCGTCCTACGAGCAGTACTTC
TRBJ1-2	TRBV4-3	-	13	many	CASSQARADGYTF	TGCGCCAGCAGCCAAGCCAGGGCGGATGGCTACACCTTC
TRBJ1-2	TRBV12-3/TRBV12-4	-	15	many	CASSFGQTANYGYTF	TGTGCCAGCAGTTTCGGGCAGACAGCTAACTATGGCTACACCTTC
TRBJ2-7	TRBV7-9	TRBD1	17	many	CASSLDKQGASDYEQYF	TGTGCCAGCAGCTTGGACAAACAGGGGGCGTCTGACTACGAGCAGTACTTC
TRBJ2-3	TRBV9	TRBD2	14	many	CASSPSGYTDTQYF	TGTGCCAGCAGCCCTAGCGGGTACACAGATACGCAGTATTTT
TRBJ2-1	TRBV12-3/TRBV12-4	-	13	many	CASTPGSYNEQFF	TGTGCCAGCACCCCGGGGAGCTACAATGAGCAGTTCTTC
TRBJ1-6	TRBV6-1	-	17	many	CASRGLRDNSYNSPLHF	TGTGCCAGCAGAGGACTCCGGGACAACTCCTATAATTCACCCCTCCACTTT
TRBJ2-3	TRBV7-2	-	15	many	CASSRGRGLTDTQYF	TGTGCCAGCAGCCGCGGGCGGGGCCTCACAGATACGCAGTATTTT
TRBJ1-2	TRBV25-1	TRBD1	17	many	CASSDRYATGVRYGYTF	TGTGCCAGCAGTGATCGTTACGCGACAGGGGTGAGGTATGGCTACACCTTC